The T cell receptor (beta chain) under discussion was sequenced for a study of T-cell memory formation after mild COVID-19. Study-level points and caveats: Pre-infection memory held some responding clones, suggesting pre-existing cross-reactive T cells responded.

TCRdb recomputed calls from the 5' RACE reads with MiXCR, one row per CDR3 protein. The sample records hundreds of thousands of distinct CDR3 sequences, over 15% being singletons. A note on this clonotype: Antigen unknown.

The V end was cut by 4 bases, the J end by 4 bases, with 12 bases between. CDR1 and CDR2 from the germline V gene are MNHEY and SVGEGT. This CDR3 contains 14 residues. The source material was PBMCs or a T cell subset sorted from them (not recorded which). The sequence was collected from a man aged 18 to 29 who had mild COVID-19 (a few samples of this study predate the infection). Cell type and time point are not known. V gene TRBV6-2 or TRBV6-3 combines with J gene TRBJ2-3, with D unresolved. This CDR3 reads CASSFRRGADTQYF. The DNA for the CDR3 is TGTGCCAGCAGTTTCAGGAGAGGCGCAGATACGCAGTATTTT.